In this sample, the clone carrying this T cell receptor beta chain turned up a few times. 13 Jbeta primers and 60 Vbeta primers were used for the PCR. Sequencing used immunoSEQ multiplex PCR; TCRdb keeps in-frame clones, though not all of them. The sample consists of 6,500 to 8,000 clones, 51% of them appearing once. This sample is drawn from a study of cytomegalovirus exposure and HLA in healthy donors. Sequenced sample: PBMCs. The receptor's source is a man younger than 40 in good health and CMV-seropositive.

The CDR3 here is CSARMTGDFPGELFF. Here the CDR3 DNA reads TGCAGCGCTAGAATGACAGGGGACTTTCCCGGGGAGCTGTTTTTT. The chain recombines TRBV29-1 with TRBJ2-2; 8 nucleotides line up with TRBD1. The CDR3 has 15 residues. The J segment lost 6 bases and the V segment lost 7 bases, leaving 13 bases of the junction unmatched. Looked up from germline, CDR1 is SQVTM and CDR2 is ANQGSEA.